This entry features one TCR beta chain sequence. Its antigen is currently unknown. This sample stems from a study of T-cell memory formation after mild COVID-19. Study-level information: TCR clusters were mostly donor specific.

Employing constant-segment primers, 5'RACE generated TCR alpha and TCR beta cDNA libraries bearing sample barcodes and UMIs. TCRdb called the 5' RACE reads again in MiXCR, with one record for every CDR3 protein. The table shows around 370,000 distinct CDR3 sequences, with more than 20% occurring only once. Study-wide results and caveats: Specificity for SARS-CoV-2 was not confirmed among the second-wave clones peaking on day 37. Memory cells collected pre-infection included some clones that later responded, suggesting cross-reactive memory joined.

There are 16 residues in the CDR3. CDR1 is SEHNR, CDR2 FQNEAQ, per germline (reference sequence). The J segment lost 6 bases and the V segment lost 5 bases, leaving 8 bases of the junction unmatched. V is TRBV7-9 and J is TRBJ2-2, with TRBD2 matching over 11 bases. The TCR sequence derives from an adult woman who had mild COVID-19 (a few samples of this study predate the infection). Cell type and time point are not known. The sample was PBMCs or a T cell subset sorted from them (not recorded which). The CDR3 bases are TGTGCCAGCAGCCCCTTAGCGGGAGGGCCTCCCGGGGAGCTGTTTTTT. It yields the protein CASSPLAGGPPGELFF.